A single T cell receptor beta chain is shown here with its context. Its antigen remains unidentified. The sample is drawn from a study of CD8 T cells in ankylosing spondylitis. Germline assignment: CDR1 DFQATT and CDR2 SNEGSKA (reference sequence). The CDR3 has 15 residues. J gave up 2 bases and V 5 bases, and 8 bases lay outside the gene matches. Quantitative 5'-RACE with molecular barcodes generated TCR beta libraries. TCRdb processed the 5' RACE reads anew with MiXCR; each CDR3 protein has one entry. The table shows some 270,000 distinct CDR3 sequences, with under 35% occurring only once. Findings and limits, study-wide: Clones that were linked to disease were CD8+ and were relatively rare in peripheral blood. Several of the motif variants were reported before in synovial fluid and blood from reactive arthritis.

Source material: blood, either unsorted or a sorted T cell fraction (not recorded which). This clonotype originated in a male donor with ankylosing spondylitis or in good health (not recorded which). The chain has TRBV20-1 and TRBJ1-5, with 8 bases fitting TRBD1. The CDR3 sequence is CSAGPPDRGNQPQHF. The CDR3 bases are TGCAGTGCTGGGCCTCCGGACAGGGGCAATCAGCCCCAGCATTTT.